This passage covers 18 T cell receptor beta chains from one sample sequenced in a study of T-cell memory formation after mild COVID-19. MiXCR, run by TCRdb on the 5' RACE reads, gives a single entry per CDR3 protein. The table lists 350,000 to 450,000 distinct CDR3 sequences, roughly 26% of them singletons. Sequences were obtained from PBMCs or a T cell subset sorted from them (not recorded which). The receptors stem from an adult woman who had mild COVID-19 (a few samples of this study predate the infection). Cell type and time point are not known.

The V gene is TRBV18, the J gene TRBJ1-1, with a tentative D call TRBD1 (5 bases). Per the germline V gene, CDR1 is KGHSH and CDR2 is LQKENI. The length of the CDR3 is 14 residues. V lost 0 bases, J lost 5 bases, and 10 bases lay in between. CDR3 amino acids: CASSPPGVTTEAFF. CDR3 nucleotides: TGTGCCAGCTCACCACCGGGGGTTACGACTGAAGCTTTCTTT.

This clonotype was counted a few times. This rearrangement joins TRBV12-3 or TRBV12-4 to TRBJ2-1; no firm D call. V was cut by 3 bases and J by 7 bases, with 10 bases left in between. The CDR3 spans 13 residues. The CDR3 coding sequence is TGTGCCAGCAGTTTGGCCCTGACTAATGAGCAGTTCTTC. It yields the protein CASSLALTNEQFF.

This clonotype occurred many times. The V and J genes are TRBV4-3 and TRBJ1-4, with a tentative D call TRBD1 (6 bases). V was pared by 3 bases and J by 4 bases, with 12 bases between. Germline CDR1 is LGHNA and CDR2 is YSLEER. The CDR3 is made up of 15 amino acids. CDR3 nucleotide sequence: TGCGCCAGCAGCCAGAACCAGGGGCTTAATGAAAAACTGTTTTTT. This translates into CASSQNQGLNEKLFF.

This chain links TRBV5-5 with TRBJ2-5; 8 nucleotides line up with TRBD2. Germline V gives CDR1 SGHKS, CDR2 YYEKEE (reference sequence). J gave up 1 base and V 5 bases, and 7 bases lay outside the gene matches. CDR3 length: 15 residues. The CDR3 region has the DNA TGTGCCAGCAGACCCCGGGGGGGTACCCAAGAGACCCAGTACTTC. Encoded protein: CASRPRGGTQETQYF.

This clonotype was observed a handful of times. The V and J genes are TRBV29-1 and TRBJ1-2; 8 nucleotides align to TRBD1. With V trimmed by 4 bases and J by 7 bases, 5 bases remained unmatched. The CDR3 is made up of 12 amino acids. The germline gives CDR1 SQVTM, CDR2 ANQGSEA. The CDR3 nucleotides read TGCAGCGTTGGGCAGGGGGCTGGTGGCTACACCTTC. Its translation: CSVGQGAGGYTF.

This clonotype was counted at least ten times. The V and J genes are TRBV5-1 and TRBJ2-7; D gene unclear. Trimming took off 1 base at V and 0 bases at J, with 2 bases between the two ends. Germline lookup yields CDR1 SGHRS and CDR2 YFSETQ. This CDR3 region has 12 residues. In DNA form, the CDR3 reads TGCGCCAGCAGCTTGCCCTCCTACGAGCAGTACTTC. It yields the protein CASSLPSYEQYF.

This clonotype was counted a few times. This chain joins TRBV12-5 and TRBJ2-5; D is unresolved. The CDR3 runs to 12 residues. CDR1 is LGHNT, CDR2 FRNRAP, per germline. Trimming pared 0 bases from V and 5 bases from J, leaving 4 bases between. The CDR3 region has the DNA TGTGCTAGTGGTTTGGTAGAGGAGACCCAGTACTTC. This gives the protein CASGLVEETQYF. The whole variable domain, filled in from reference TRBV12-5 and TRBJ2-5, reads DARVTQTPRHKVTEMGQEVTMRCQPILGHNTVFWYRQTMMQGLELLAYFRNRAPLDDSGMPKDRFSAEMPDATLATLKIQPSEPRDSAVYFCASGLVEETQYFGPGTRLLVL.

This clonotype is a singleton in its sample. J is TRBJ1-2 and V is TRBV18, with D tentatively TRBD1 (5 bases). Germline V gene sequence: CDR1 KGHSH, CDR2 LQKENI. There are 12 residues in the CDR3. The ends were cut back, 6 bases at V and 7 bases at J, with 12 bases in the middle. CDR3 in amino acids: CASSPGEAGYTF. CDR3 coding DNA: TGTGCCAGCTCCCCGGGGGAGGCTGGCTACACCTTC.

Here the CDR3 DNA reads TGTGCCAGCAGCCCTGGCCGGACTAGAAGCGGGTCAGCCAAAAACATTCAGTACTTC. It codes for CASSPGRTRSGSAKNIQYF. The chain recombines TRBV6-2 or TRBV6-3 with TRBJ2-4; 7 bases map to TRBD2. V shed 6 bases and J 0 bases; nucleotides not matched to a gene: 17. The CDR3 runs to 19 residues. Germline V gene sequence: CDR1 MNHEY, CDR2 SVGEGT.

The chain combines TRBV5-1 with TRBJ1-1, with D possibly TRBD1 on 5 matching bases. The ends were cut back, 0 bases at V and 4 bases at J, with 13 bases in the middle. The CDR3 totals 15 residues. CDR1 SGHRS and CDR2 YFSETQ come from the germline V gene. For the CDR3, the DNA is TGCGCCAGCAGCTTGGAGGGGCTGCGGGGCACTGAAGCTTTCTTT. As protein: CASSLEGLRGTEAFF.

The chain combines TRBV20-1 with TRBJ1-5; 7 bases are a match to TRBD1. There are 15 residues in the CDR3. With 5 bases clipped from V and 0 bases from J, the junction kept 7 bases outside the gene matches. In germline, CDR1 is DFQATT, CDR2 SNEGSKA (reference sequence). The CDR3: CSASTGAYSNQPQHF. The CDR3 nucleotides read TGCAGTGCTTCTACAGGGGCTTATAGCAATCAGCCCCAGCATTTT.

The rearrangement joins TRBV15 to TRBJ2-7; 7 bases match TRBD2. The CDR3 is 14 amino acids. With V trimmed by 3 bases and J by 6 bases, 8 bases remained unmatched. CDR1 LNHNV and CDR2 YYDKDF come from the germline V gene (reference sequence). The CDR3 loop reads CATSRPPPGGEQYF. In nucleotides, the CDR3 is TGTGCCACCAGCAGGCCCCCTCCGGGGGGCGAGCAGTACTTC.

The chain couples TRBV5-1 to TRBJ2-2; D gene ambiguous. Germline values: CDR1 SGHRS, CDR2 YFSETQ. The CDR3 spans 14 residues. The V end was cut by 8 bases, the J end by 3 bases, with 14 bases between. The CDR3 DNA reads TGCGCCAGTCAGCCCGCTGCCCACACCGGGGAGCTGTTTTTT. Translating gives CASQPAAHTGELFF.

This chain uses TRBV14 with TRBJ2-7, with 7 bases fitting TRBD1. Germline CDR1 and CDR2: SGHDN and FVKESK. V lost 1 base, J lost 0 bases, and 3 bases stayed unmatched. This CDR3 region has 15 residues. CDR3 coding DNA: TGTGCCAGCAGCCAAGCCAGGGGGAGCTCCTACGAGCAGTACTTC. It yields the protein CASSQARGSSYEQYF.

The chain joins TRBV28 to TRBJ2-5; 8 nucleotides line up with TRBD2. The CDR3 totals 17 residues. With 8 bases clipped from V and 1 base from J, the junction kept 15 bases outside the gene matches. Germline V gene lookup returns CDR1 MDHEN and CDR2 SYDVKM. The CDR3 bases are TGTGCCAGCTCCCCCCTGCGACTAGCGAGAAGCCAAGAGACCCAGTACTTC. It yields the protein CASSPLRLARSQETQYF. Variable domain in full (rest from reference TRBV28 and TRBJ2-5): DVKVTQSSRYLVKRTGEKVFLECVQDMDHENMFWYRQDPGLGLRLIYFSYDVKMKEKGDIPEGYSVSREKKERFSLILESASTNQTSMYLCASSPLRLARSQETQYFGPGTRLLVL.

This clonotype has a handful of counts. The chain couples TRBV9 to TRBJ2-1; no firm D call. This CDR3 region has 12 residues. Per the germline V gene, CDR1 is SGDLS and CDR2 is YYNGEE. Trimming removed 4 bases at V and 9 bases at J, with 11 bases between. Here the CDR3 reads CASSKQNGEQFF. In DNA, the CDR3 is TGTGCCAGCAGCAAACAGAATGGTGAGCAGTTCTTC.

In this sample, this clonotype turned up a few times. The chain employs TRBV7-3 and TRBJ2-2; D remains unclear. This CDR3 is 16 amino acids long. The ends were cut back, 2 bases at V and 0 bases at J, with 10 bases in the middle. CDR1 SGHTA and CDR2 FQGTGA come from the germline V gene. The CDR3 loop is CASSLRTASNTGELFF. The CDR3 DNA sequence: TGTGCCAGCAGCTTACGTACAGCCTCGAACACCGGGGAGCTGTTTTTT.

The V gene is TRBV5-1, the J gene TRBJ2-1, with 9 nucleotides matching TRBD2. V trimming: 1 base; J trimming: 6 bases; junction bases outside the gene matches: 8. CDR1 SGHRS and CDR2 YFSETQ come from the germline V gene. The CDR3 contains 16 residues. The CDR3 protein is CASSLQPSGEFNEQFF. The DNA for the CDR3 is TGCGCCAGCAGCTTGCAACCTAGCGGGGAATTCAATGAGCAGTTCTTC. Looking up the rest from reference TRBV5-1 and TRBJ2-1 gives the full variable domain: KAGVTQTPRYLIKTRGQQVTLSCSPISGHRSVSWYQQTPGQGLQFLFEYFSETQRNKGNFPGRFSGRQFSNSRSEMNVSTLELGDSALYLCASSLQPSGEFNEQFFGPGTRLTVL.